This entry features one TCR beta chain sequence. Using immunoSEQ multiplex PCR, the repertoire was profiled, and TCRdb retains in-frame clones only, with some absent. The profile shows hundreds of thousands of clones, around 92% of them singletons. Per the germline V gene, CDR1 is LNHDA and CDR2 is SQIVND (reference sequence). The CDR3 length is 12 residues. Deletions cut 11 bases from V and 6 bases from J, with 14 bases between. The data were obtained in a study of Ad26.COV2.S vaccination and SARS-CoV-2 variants. Looking at the study overall: The donor participated in the COV1001 trial, in its Ad26.COV2.S arm.

The treatment here: some 20 received Ad26.COV2.S at low or high dose, single or two shots; roughly 5 received placebo; per-sample allocation not given. Material that was analyzed had been drawn on day 63 after the first vaccine or placebo injection. This material consisted of peripheral blood, taken in a trial of Ad26.COV2.S vaccine versus placebo. The clonotype originates from a person between 18 and 60 years old who received the Ad26.COV2.S COVID-19 vaccine or a placebo. V and J are TRBV19 and TRBJ2-1; a possible D gene is TRBD1 (6 bases). DNA for the CDR3: TGTGCCGCACAGGGTTGGGGCAATGAGCAGTTCTTC. It is translated as CAAQGWGNEQFF.